Listed below are T cell receptor beta chains from one sample, sequenced in a study of regulatory and conventional T cells in RAG deficiency. Only in-frame clones appear in the TCRdb table, and some are missing; sequencing was by immunoSEQ multiplex PCR. The sample has fewer than 15,000 clones; around 92% are singletons. These data were also reused for a study on regulatory T cells.

Material: CD4+ effector T cells sorted from blood. The receptor source for this set is a human donor in good health. CDR3s include the opening cysteine and the closing phenylalanine or tryptophan. The order of the fields is J gene, clone size, D gene, V gene, CDR3 DNA, CDR3 protein. A D gene is named only where the DNA matches it firmly. Clone size appears in some rows only: once, few, many, or a class for an expanded clone.

>TRBJ1-1|-|-|TRBV4-1
TGCGCCAGCAGCCAAGGCTCCAGGGGTTCTAGCACTGAAGCTTTCTTT
CASSQGSRGSSTEAFF
>TRBJ1-5|-|-|TRBV27
TGTGCCAGCAGTTTGTCAGGGAGTAGCAATCAGCCCCAGCATTTT
CASSLSGSSNQPQHF
>TRBJ1-6|-|-|TRBV6-1
TGTGCCAGCAGTGAAGCGCTTCGGGGTAGTGCCTATAATTCACCCCTCCACTTT
CASSEALRGSAYNSPLHF
>TRBJ1-1|-|TRBD1|TRBV5-6
TGTGCCAGCAGACGAACAGGGGCGGGGACTTACACTGAAGCTTTCTTT
CASRRTGAGTYTEAFF
>TRBJ1-1|-|-|TRBV7-9
TGTGCCAGCAGCTTAAGTGGGGGCACTGAAGCTTTCTTT
CASSLSGGTEAFF
>TRBJ2-1|-|-|TRBV5-8
TGTGCCAGCAGCTTGTTCCACGAGCAGTTCTTC
CASSLFHEQFF
>TRBJ1-1|once|-|TRBV7-7
TGTGCTAGCACTCCGGACAAGAACACTGAAGCTTTCTTT
CASTPDKNTEAFF
>TRBJ2-3|-|-|TRBV5-1
TGCGCCAGCAGCCTGCTAGCGTCTAGCACAGATACGCAGTATTTT
CASSLLASSTDTQYF
>TRBJ1-6|-|TRBD1|TRBV5-1
TGCGCCAGCAGCTTGGTACAGGGGAATAATTCACCCCTCCACTTT
CASSLVQGNNSPLHF
>TRBJ1-1|once|-|TRBV7-3
TGTGCCAGCAGCTTACTAAAGGAGGCTGAAGCTTTCTTT
CASSLLKEAEAFF
>TRBJ1-2|-|-|TRBV5-6
TGTGCCAGCAGCCAGACAGCGCTCTATGGCTACACCTTC
CASSQTALYGYTF
>TRBJ2-2|-|-|TRBV30
TGTGCCTGGAGTGTACAACAGGTTTCGGGGGAGCTGTTTTTT
CAWSVQQVSGELFF
>TRBJ2-5|-|TRBD2|TRBV28
TGTGCCAGCAGGAGAGGACTAGCGGGAGTCCAAGAGACCCAGTACTTC
CASRRGLAGVQETQYF
>TRBJ1-5|once|-|TRBV28
TGTGCCAGCTTACGACAAGTAGATCAGCCCCAGCATTTT
CASLRQVDQPQHF
>TRBJ2-3|-|-|TRBV25-1
TGTGCCAGCAGTGAAGAATTTTTCACAGATACGCAGTATTTT
CASSEEFFTDTQYF
>TRBJ1-2|-|-|TRBV7-3
TGTGCCAGCAGCTTCCCGGACAGTAACTATGGCTACACCTTC
CASSFPDSNYGYTF
>TRBJ1-5|-|TRBD1|TRBV12-5
TGTGCTAGTGGTTTGGAGGGGGCTTGGGATCAGCCCCAGCATTTT
CASGLEGAWDQPQHF
>TRBJ2-2|-|-|TRBV2
TGTGCCACCACCCAGCAGTCAAGACCGACCGGGGAGCTGTTTTTT
CATTQQSRPTGELFF
>TRBJ2-2|-|TRBD2|TRBV28
TGTGCCAGCAGTTCGCTAGCGGGAGTGAGAACCGGGGAGCTGTTTTTT
CASSSLAGVRTGELFF
>TRBJ2-1|-|-|TRBV4-1
TGCGCCAGCAGCCAAGGATCTGTTTTCAATGAGCAGTTCTTC
CASSQGSVFNEQFF
>TRBJ2-1|-|TRBD2|TRBV6-5
TGTGCCAGCACCGGGGGGGAGGGATCCTACAATGAGCAGCTCTTC
CASTGGEGSYNEQLF
>TRBJ2-1|once|TRBD1|TRBV27
TGTGCCCTCCAAGGAGACAGGGGCGTAGGTGGCAATGAGCAGTTCTTC
CALQGDRGVGGNEQFF
>TRBJ1-1|-|TRBD1|TRBV7-9
TGTGCCAGCAGCTTGGGGACAGTGAACACTGAAGCTTTCTTT
CASSLGTVNTEAFF
>TRBJ2-3|-|TRBD2|TRBV28
TGTGCCAGCATTACGGGCGGGAGGTTAACAGATACGCAGTATTTT
CASITGGRLTDTQYF
>TRBJ2-6|-|-|TRBV18
TGTGCCAGCTCCCCGGGACTCTCTGGGGCCAACGTCCTGACTTTC
CASSPGLSGANVLTF
>TRBJ1-1|once|-|TRBV19
TGTGCCAGTAGACCGGGACGTCTGAACACTGAAGCTTTCTTT
CASRPGRLNTEAFF
>TRBJ2-3|-|-|TRBV4-1
TGCGCCAGCAGCCAGATGGTCGGAACACCTACGAACCGGGATACGCAGTATTTT
CASSQMVGTPTNRDTQYF
>TRBJ1-4|-|-|TRBV11-2
TGTGCCAGCAGCTTTAGACAGGCGGAGAATGAAAAACTGTTTTTT
CASSFRQAENEKLFF
>TRBJ2-3|-|-|TRBV14
TGTGCCAGCAGCCAAGTAACACGTAGCACAGATACGCAGTATTTT
CASSQVTRSTDTQYF
>TRBJ2-7|-|TRBD1|TRBV6-1
TGTGCCAGCCTGGGACAGGGCTTGATAAACGAGCAGTACTTC
CASLGQGLINEQYF
>TRBJ1-3|-|-|TRBV5-1
TGCGCCAGCAGCTTGGAACAGTTAAGACTCTCTGGAAACACCATATATTTT
CASSLEQLRLSGNTIYF
>TRBJ1-4|-|TRBD1|TRBV9
TGTGCCAGCAGCCCGAGGACAGGGTGGGGTGAAAAACTGTTTTTT
CASSPRTGWGEKLFF
>TRBJ1-4|-|TRBD1|TRBV19
TGTGCCAGTAGTATCTCGTTACTGGACAGGTCAAATGAAAAACTGTTTTTT
CASSISLLDRSNEKLFF
>TRBJ1-1|-|TRBD1|TRBV7-9
TGTGCCAGCAGCTACCGGACAGGGGGGAACACTGAAGCTTTCTTT
CASSYRTGGNTEAFF
>TRBJ2-2|few|TRBD2|TRBV7-7
TGTGCTAGCAGCCGTAGCGGGGGGGCCGTCGGGGAGCTGTTTTTT
CASSRSGGAVGELFF
>TRBJ2-5|-|TRBD1|TRBV19
TGTGCCAGTAGTACAAGGACAGGGGGCTCAGAGACCCAGTACTTC
CASSTRTGGSETQYF
>TRBJ2-5|-|TRBD2|TRBV28
TGTGCCAGCAGTTCTGGCGAGCGGGGGGGCAGCGAGACCCAGTACTTC
CASSSGERGGSETQYF
>TRBJ2-1|-|-|TRBV2
TGTGCCAGCAGTACCACTAGCCCTTCCTACAATGAGCAGTTCTTC
CASSTTSPSYNEQFF
>TRBJ2-5|-|-|TRBV2
TGTGCCAGCAGTAAGGGAAGGGACCAAGAGACCCAGTACTTC
CASSKGRDQETQYF
>TRBJ2-1|-|TRBD2|TRBV7-3
TGTGCCAGCAGCCTCAGCGGGAGAGGCGATGAGCAGTTCTTC
CASSLSGRGDEQFF
>TRBJ2-7|-|-|TRBV30
TGTGCCTGGAGTGAAGAGATTAAATCGGACGAGCAGTACTTC
CAWSEEIKSDEQYF
>TRBJ1-1|-|TRBD1|TRBV19
TGTGCCAGTAGTATTAGACAGGGAGGCACTGAAGCTTTCTTT
CASSIRQGGTEAFF
>TRBJ1-4|-|-|TRBV21-1
TGTGCCAGCAGCAAAGTACCGGGGGGCGAGGCAACTAATGAAAAACTGTTTTTT
CASSKVPGGEATNEKLFF